One sample yielded the 21 T cell receptor beta chains listed below, sequenced in a study of OX40 agonist ivuxolimab in advanced cancers. Here immunoSEQ multiplex PCR was the method, and the copy in TCRdb shows in-frame clones only, minus some. The sample shows about 40,000 clones, around 83% of them seen only once. The material was CD4+ or CD8+ T cells sorted from blood, obtained in a trial of the OX40 agonist ivuxolimab. These receptors were taken from an adult with an advanced solid tumor such as melanoma, head and neck, liver or kidney cancer.

This rearrangement joins TRBV13 to TRBJ1-1; D not resolved. Germline V CDR1 and CDR2: PRHDT, FYEKMQ (reference sequence). The V end lost 6 bases, the J end lost 3 bases, and 17 bases lay between the germline ends. CDR3 size: 15 residues. DNA of the CDR3: TGTGCCAGCAGGCATAAGGGCGGCCGGGACACTGAAGCTTTCTTT. Translating it yields CASRHKGGRDTEAFF.

Only one count was recorded for this clone. This sequence joins TRBV14 and TRBJ2-2; D unresolved. V lost 4 bases and J 6 bases, leaving 9 bases between the germline ends. Germline CDR1 SGHDN, CDR2 FVKESK. This CDR3 is built from 13 residues. CDR3 DNA sequence: TGTGCCAGCAGCCTCGTCGGACCCGGGGAGCTGTTTTTT. Residues: CASSLVGPGELFF.

This clone has just a few counts. The rearrangement links TRBV7-9 to TRBJ1-6; D unresolved. Between the trimmed V and J ends, which lost 4 bases and 13 bases, there was a span of 14 bases. The CDR3 extends over 13 amino acids. From germline, CDR1 is SEHNR and CDR2 FQNEAQ (reference sequence). The CDR3 protein is CASSSGQLHPLHF. CDR3 nucleotide sequence: TGTGCCAGCAGCTCGGGCCAGTTGCACCCCCTCCACTTT.

The rearrangement uses TRBV6-5 and TRBJ2-5; D is possibly TRBD1 or TRBD2 (5 bases each). The CDR3 totals 16 residues. With 3 bases removed from V and 5 bases from J, the gap between germline ends came to 19 bases. Germline V gene data show CDR1 as MNHEY and CDR2 as SVGAGI. The CDR3 protein is CASSYGDRDLGETQYF. CDR3 coding DNA: TGTGCCAGCAGTTATGGTGATAGGGACCTAGGTGAGACCCAGTACTTC.

J is TRBJ1-1 and V is TRBV29-1; a possible D gene is TRBD1 (5 bases). The V gene lost 4 bases and the J gene lost 0 bases, with 12 bases spanning the gap. CDR3 length equals 14 residues. Looked up from germline, CDR1 is SQVTM and CDR2 is ANQGSEA. This CDR3 is CSVVQGKMNTEAFF. CDR3 bases: TGCAGCGTTGTTCAGGGAAAAATGAACACTGAAGCTTTCTTT.

This clone was observed once. The chain employs TRBV9 and TRBJ1-3; D not resolved. CDR3 size: 12 residues. The germline V gene encodes CDR1 SGDLS and CDR2 YYNGEE. V was shortened by 4 bases and J by 2 bases, with 4 bases between the two germline ends. CDR3 sequence: CASSHPGNTIYF. CDR3 DNA: TGTGCCAGCAGCCACCCTGGAAACACCATATATTTT.

As DNA, the CDR3 is TGTGCCAGCAGCCTCACGGGTAGGGGTTACACTGAAGCTTTCTTT. This translates into CASSLTGRGYTEAFF. The V call is TRBV7-2, the J call TRBJ1-1; D possibly corresponds to TRBD1 (5 bases). This CDR3 is built from 15 residues. V was pared by 5 bases and J by 3 bases, with 16 bases between. CDR1 SGHTA and CDR2 FQGNSA come from the germline V gene. The complete variable domain, with remaining parts taken from reference TRBV7-2 and TRBJ1-1, reads GAGVSQSPSNKVTEKGKDVELRCDPISGHTALYWYRQSLGQGLEFLIYFQGNSAPDKSGLPSDRFSAERTGGSVSTLTIQRTQQEDSAVYLCASSLTGRGYTEAFFGQGTRLTVV.

This chain joins TRBV19 and TRBJ1-5, with D uncertain. The V end lost 3 bases, the J end lost 0 bases, and 9 bases lay between the germline ends. Per germline, CDR1 LNHDA and CDR2 SQIVND (reference sequence). The CDR3 is made up of 15 amino acids. The CDR3 is CASSIWQHSNQPQHF. DNA of the CDR3: TGTGCCAGTAGTATTTGGCAACATAGCAATCAGCCCCAGCATTTT.

In regard to this clone: This specimen includes other DNA sequences encoding the same CDR3. J is TRBJ2-1 and V is TRBV2; D is uncertain. V was pared by 4 bases and J by 9 bases, with 4 bases between. CDR1 is SNHLY, CDR2 FYNNEI, per germline. The CDR3 consists of 10 residues. The CDR3 here is CASSGVEQFF. As DNA, the CDR3 is TGTGCCAGCAGTGGGGTTGAGCAGTTCTTC.

The chain recombines TRBV7-2 with TRBJ2-3; 9 bases map to TRBD2. The V and J ends lost 4 bases and 2 bases, in that order; junction bases with no gene match: 4. Per germline, CDR1 SGHTA and CDR2 FQGNSA. The CDR3 is 15 residues long. The CDR3 region has the DNA TGTGCCAGCAGCTCGATAGCGGGGGTCACAGATACGCAGTATTTT. Encoded protein: CASSSIAGVTDTQYF.

The chain links TRBV11-3 to TRBJ2-5; 10 nucleotides match TRBD1. Germline-derived CDR1 and CDR2 are SGHNT and YENEEA. The CDR3 loop spans 16 amino acids. Unmatched junction bases numbered 8, after V lost 2 bases and J lost 5 bases. CDR3 sequence: CASSLTGQGVEETQYF. Written as DNA, the CDR3 is TGTGCCAGCAGCTTAACCGGACAGGGGGTTGAGGAGACCCAGTACTTC. Looking up the rest from reference TRBV11-3 and TRBJ2-5 gives the full variable domain: EAGVVQSPRYKIIEKKQPVAFWCNPISGHNTLYWYLQNLGQGPELLIRYENEEAVDDSQLPKDRFSAERLKGVDSTLKIQPAELGDSAVYLCASSLTGQGVEETQYFGPGTRLLVL.

The chain uses TRBV4-1 and TRBJ2-5, with D uncertain. Trimming took 0 bases from V and 4 from J, leaving 12 bases between them. CDR1 and CDR2 from the germline V gene are MGHRA and YSYEKL. The CDR3 consists of 15 residues. CDR3 DNA: TGCGCCAGCAGCCAAGATATTCCGCGAGGAGAGACCCAGTACTTC. Amino acids: CASSQDIPRGETQYF.

Concerning this clone: The sample carries other DNA sequences with the same CDR3. The chain employs TRBV12-5 and TRBJ2-2, with a weak D call TRBD1 (6 bases). CDR3 length: 17 residues. V was shortened by 1 base and J by 6 bases, with 18 bases between the two germline ends. Germline V CDR1 and CDR2: LGHNT, FRNRAP. The CDR3 nucleotides read TGTGCTAGTGGTTTGGCGGACAGCTACGAGAGGGCCGGGGAGCTGTTTTTT. Translated, it gives CASGLADSYERAGELFF.

The chain joins TRBV27 to TRBJ2-4; 7 nucleotides match TRBD2. V dropped 5 bases and J dropped 0; count of bases not matched to a gene: 7. CDR1 and CDR2 from the germline V gene are MNHEY and SMNVEV (reference sequence). This CDR3 comprises 16 residues. The CDR3 sequence: CASSPGLVGAKNIQYF. Written as DNA, the CDR3 is TGTGCCAGCAGTCCCGGACTAGTCGGAGCCAAAAACATTCAGTACTTC.

The chain employs TRBV27 and TRBJ1-1; 8 bases line up with TRBD1. The length of the CDR3 is 12 residues. The germline V gene encodes CDR1 MNHEY and CDR2 SMNVEV (reference sequence). The ends lost 7 bases at V and 10 bases at J; junction bases unmatched: 8. DNA for the CDR3: TGTGCCAGCACGAGTGGCAGGGGGCTAGCTTTCTTT. Translating it yields CASTSGRGLAFF.

V usage is TRBV30 and J usage is TRBJ2-1; no reliable D call. CDR1 GTSNPN and CDR2 SVGIG come from the germline V gene (reference sequence). V lost 5 bases and J 8 bases, leaving 13 bases between the germline ends. The CDR3 length is 12 residues. The CDR3 region has the DNA TGTGCCTGGCCGGCCCGATTCCATGAGCAGTTCTTC. Residues: CAWPARFHEQFF.

This clone was observed once. CDR3 in amino acids: CASSQWGFGTGSYEQYF. The CDR3 coding sequence is TGCGCCAGCAGCCAATGGGGGTTCGGGACAGGATCCTACGAGCAGTACTTC. The chain combines TRBV4-3 with TRBJ2-7, with 8 bases aligning to TRBD1. Trimming removed 2 bases from V and 1 base from J; junction bases left unmatched: 10. CDR1 is LGHNA, CDR2 YSLEER, per germline. This CDR3 has 17 amino acids.

This clone has only one observation. The chain is built from TRBV4-3 and TRBJ1-4; D remains unclear. CDR3 length: 17 amino acids. Trimming removed 1 base from V and 3 bases from J, with 15 bases in between. The germline V gene encodes CDR1 LGHNA and CDR2 YSLEER. The CDR3 sequence: CASSQGLIDGPNEKLFF. The CDR3 nucleotides read TGCGCCAGCAGCCAAGGTCTTATTGACGGGCCTAATGAAAAACTGTTTTTT.

In its sample, this clone is medium-sized. The chain carries TRBV4-1 and TRBJ1-4; the D is unclear. V lost 4 bases, J lost 0 bases, and 15 bases lay in between. Per germline, CDR1 MGHRA and CDR2 YSYEKL. This CDR3 region has 17 residues. CDR3 region: CASSPFIGSSTNEKLFF. The CDR3 nucleotides are TGCGCCAGCAGCCCCTTTATAGGGTCATCAACTAATGAAAAACTGTTTTTT.

The V call is TRBV9, the J call TRBJ1-2, with D uncertain. The V gene's germline CDR1 is SGDLS and CDR2 YYNGEE. V dropped 0 bases and J dropped 8 bases, with 8 bases sitting between them. The CDR3 is 12 amino acids. The CDR3 DNA follows: TGTGCCAGCAGCGTAGGCAAGGGAGGCTACACCTTC. It yields the protein CASSVGKGGYTF. Using reference TRBV9 and TRBJ1-2 for the parts outside the CDR3, the full variable domain is DSGVTQTPKHLITATGQRVTLRCSPRSGDLSVYWYQQSLDQGLQFLIQYYNGEERAKGNILERFSAQQFPDLHSELNLSSLELGDSALYFCASSVGKGGYTFGSGTRLTVV.

The V and J genes are TRBV5-4 and TRBJ2-1, with 8 bases that match TRBD1. The V gene's germline CDR1 is SGHNT and CDR2 YYREEE (reference sequence). V trimming: 3 bases; J trimming: 2 bases; junction bases outside the gene matches: 7. CDR3 length: 16 amino acids. CDR3 loop: CASSYRTGRTYNEQFF. The CDR3, as DNA: TGTGCCAGCAGCTACCGGACAGGGCGCACCTACAATGAGCAGTTCTTC.